The clone carrying this T cell receptor (beta chain) was recorded a few times. Relative to the germline gene, one junction end is altered; a read error may explain this. From germline, CDR1 is MNHEY and CDR2 SVGEGT. The CDR3 loop spans 14 amino acids. The second PCR ran about 6 to 12 cycles with a sample-barcoded 5' primer and J-beta primers. TCRdb ran MiXCR on the 5' RACE reads and lists one entry per CDR3 protein. This table holds 550,000 to 750,000 distinct CDR3 sequences, around 21% found once. This record comes from a study of blood T cells in healthy people across ages. The TCR was taken from a man aged 65 to 79 in good health. Sequenced material: blood. The rearrangement joins TRBV6-2 or TRBV6-3 to TRBJ2-7; 9 bases match TRBD2. CDR3 bases: TGTGCCAGCAGGGCCGGGACTAGCAGTTTCAGGGGAAACTTC. This encodes CASRAGTSSFRGNF.